Listed below are T cell receptor beta chains from one sample, sequenced in a study of T cells in Graves' hyperthyroidism and ophthalmopathy. TCRdb re-called the multiplex PCR reads with MiXCR, one entry per CDR3 protein. The sample yields about 500,000 distinct CDR3 sequences, 13% to 15% seen once. Sequencing was performed on blood. These receptors came from a woman between 18 and 30 years old with Graves' hyperthyroidism. Each CDR3 is given with its conserved first and last residue. A D gene is named only where the DNA matches it firmly. Some rows have no size entry. The others give once, few or many, or a class for an expanded clone.

TRBJ1-4 | 14 | NA | many | TRBV20-1 | TGCAGTGCTAGAGATGTTAGGCTGGGTGAAAAACTGTTTTTT | CSARDVRLGEKLFF
TRBJ2-3 | 14 | NA | NA | TRBV14 | TGTGCCAGCAGCCATCGAAGTAGCACAGATACGCAGTATTTT | CASSHRSSTDTQYF
TRBJ1-4 | 12 | NA | many | TRBV11-2 | TGTGCCAGCAGCTTACAGGTCGGAAAACTGTTTTTT | CASSLQVGKLFF
TRBJ2-7 | 15 | NA | many | TRBV27 | TGTGCCAGCAGAATACTATCAACAGGAACACACGAGCAGTACTTC | CASRILSTGTHEQYF
TRBJ1-4 | 15 | TRBD1 | NA | TRBV19 | TGTGCCAGTAGTATAACGACAGGGGGAGGAGAAAAACTGTTTTTT | CASSITTGGGEKLFF
TRBJ2-1 | 16 | TRBD2 | many | TRBV11-3 | TGTGCCAGCAGCCCCCGCGGGACTAGCGGATACAATGAGCAGTTCTTC | CASSPRGTSGYNEQFF
TRBJ2-2 | 15 | TRBD2 | many | TRBV20-1 | TGCAGTGCTAGACCAGCGGGAGTTGGCACCGGGGAGCTGTTTTTT | CSARPAGVGTGELFF
TRBJ2-5 | 15 | NA | NA | TRBV11-2 | TGTGCCAGCAGCTTACGGGATGAGGGTGTGGAGACCCAGTACTTC | CASSLRDEGVETQYF
TRBJ1-1 | 13 | NA | few | TRBV6-2/TRBV6-3 | TGTGCCAGCAGTTTACCTCCGGGGGGGAAAGCTTTCTTT | CASSLPPGGKAFF
TRBJ2-7 | 14 | NA | NA | TRBV9 | TGTGCCAGCAGCGCGACAGGATTTGACTACGAGCAGTACTTC | CASSATGFDYEQYF
TRBJ1-5 | 13 | NA | NA | TRBV3-1 | TGTGCCAGCAGCCAAGTAGGCAGGACAGCCCAGCATTTT | CASSQVGRTAQHF